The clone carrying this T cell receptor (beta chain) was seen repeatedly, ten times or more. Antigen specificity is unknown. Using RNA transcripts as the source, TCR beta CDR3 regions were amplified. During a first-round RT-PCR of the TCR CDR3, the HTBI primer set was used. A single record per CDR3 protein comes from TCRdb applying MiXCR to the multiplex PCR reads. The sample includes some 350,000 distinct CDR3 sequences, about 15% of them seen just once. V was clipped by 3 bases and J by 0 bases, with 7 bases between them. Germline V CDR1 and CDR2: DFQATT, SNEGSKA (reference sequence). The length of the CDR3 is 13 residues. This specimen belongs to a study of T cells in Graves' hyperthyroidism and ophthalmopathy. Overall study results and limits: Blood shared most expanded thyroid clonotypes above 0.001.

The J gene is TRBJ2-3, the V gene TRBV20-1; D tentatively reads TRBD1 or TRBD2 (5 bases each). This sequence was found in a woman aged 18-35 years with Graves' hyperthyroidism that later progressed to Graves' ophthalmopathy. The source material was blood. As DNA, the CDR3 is TGCAGTGCTAGCGGGGCTAGCACAGATACGCAGTATTTT. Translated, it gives CSASGASTDTQYF.